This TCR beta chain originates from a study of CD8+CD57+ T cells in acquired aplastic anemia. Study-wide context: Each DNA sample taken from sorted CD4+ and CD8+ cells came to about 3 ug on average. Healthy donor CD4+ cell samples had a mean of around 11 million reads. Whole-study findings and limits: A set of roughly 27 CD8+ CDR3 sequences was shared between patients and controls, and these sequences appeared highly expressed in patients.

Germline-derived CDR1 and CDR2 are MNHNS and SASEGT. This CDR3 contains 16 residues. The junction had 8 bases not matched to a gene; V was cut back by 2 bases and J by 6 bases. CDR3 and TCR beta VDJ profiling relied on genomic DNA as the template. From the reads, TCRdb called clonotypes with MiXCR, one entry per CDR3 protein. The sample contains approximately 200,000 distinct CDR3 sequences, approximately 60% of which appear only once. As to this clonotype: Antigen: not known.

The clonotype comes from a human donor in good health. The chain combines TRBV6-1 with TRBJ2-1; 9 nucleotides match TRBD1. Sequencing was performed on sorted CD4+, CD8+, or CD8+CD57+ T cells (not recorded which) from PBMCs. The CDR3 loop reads CASSEKPGQGANEQFF. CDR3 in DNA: TGTGCCAGCAGTGAAAAACCGGGACAGGGCGCCAATGAGCAGTTCTTC.